The rows below give T cell receptor beta chains drawn from one sample of a study of T cell responses to AZD1222 COVID-19 vaccine. Profiling relied on immunoSEQ multiplex PCR, and the TCRdb table lists in-frame clones only, not all of them. The sample lists 150,000 to 190,000 clones; around 86% were seen once. This sample comprised peripheral blood, obtained 28 days after the second AZD1222 dose. The receptors were sampled from an adult who received the AZD1222 COVID-19 vaccine. Both conserved end residues are part of each CDR3. A D gene is named only where the DNA matches it firmly. Part of the rows lack a size; the others show once, few, many or a class for expanded clones.

V gene	clone size	D gene	J gene	CDR3 DNA	CDR3 protein
TRBV5-8	.	TRBD1	TRBJ1-2	TGTGCCAGCAGCTTGTGGGGACAGGGGACCTATGGCTACACCTTC	CASSLWGQGTYGYTF
TRBV19	.	TRBD2	TRBJ2-1	TGTGCCGCAGGGGAACTAGCGGGAGTTGGAGCCTACAATGAGCAGTTCTTC	CAAGELAGVGAYNEQFF
TRBV15	.	TRBD1	TRBJ1-1	TGTGCCACCAGCAGGCAGTTCCGGGACAGGGGGCATGTCACTGAAGCTTTCTTT	CATSRQFRDRGHVTEAFF
TRBV28	.	TRBD2	TRBJ2-5	TGTGCCAGCAGTCCCTCACGACTAGCGGGAGTTCGTAGATTGGAGACCCAGTACTTC	CASSPSRLAGVRRLETQYF
TRBV19	.	.	TRBJ1-3	TGTGCCAGTAGTATAGTCCCGGGTCTCGTCGGAAACACCATATATTTT	CASSIVPGLVGNTIYF
TRBV11-2	few	.	TRBJ2-7	TGTGCCAGCAGCTTATCGGAGGGCGGCCCCTACGAGCAGTACTTC	CASSLSEGGPYEQYF
TRBV27	.	TRBD1	TRBJ2-7	TGTGCCAGCCGCGCATCCCCAGGGGGCGCGCAGTACTTC	CASRASPGGAQYF
TRBV5-1	.	TRBD1	TRBJ2-1	TGCGCCAGCAGCACAGCACCGGGACAGGGGAAGAATGAGCAGTTCTTC	CASSTAPGQGKNEQFF
TRBV2	few	.	TRBJ2-5	TGTGCCAGCGGGCCGACTAACACCGAGGGAGAGACCCAGTACTTC	CASGPTNTEGETQYF
TRBV7-9	.	TRBD2	TRBJ2-3	TGTGCCAGCACCGTTACTAGCGGGAGAATGGAGTCACAAGATACGCAGTATTTT	CASTVTSGRMESQDTQYF
TRBV25-1	.	.	TRBJ1-4	TGTGCCAGCAGTGAAGGAACAGCAACTAATGAAAAACTGTTTTTT	CASSEGTATNEKLFF
TRBV28	.	.	TRBJ2-7	TGTGCCAGCAGTACCGGGACTCTCCACGAGCAGTACTTC	CASSTGTLHEQYF
TRBV9	.	.	TRBJ1-1	TGTGCCAGCAGCCCCCGGGGATACACCACTGAAGCTTTCTTT	CASSPRGYTTEAFF
TRBV28	.	.	TRBJ2-5	TGTGCCAGCAGACTCAGCGGGTCGGGGGAGACCCAGTACTTC	CASRLSGSGETQYF
TRBV7-2	once	.	TRBJ1-2	TGTGCCAGCAGCCCGCACGGGTCTGGGGGAGGCTACACCTTC	CASSPHGSGGGYTF
TRBV4-3	.	TRBD1	TRBJ2-7	TGCGCCAGCAGCCAAGAAGACAGGGGTAACTACGAGCAGTACTTC	CASSQEDRGNYEQYF
TRBV19	once	TRBD1	TRBJ1-3	TGTGCCAGTAGTCTGACAGGGGGCGGCTCTGGAAACACCATATATTTT	CASSLTGGGSGNTIYF
TRBV6-6	.	TRBD1	TRBJ2-7	TGTGCCAGCAGTACCGCCGGGACAGGGTCCTACGAGCAGTACTTC	CASSTAGTGSYEQYF
TRBV7-9	.	TRBD2	TRBJ2-1	TGTGCCAGCAGCTTAGTCTCTAGCGGCCCCGCTCAGTTCTTC	CASSLVSSGPAQFF
TRBV6-2/TRBV6-3	.	.	TRBJ2-7	TGTGCCAGCAGTTACTCTGGTCGCCGGGCCTTCTACGAGCAGTACTTC	CASSYSGRRAFYEQYF
TRBV5-5	.	TRBD1	TRBJ1-3	TGTGCCAGCAGCTTCGGTGACAGGGCCTCTGGAAACACCATATATTTT	CASSFGDRASGNTIYF
TRBV3-1/TRBV3-2	few	.	TRBJ2-7	TGTGCCAGCAGCCAAGAACTAGCCCCCTACTACGAGCAGTACTTC	CASSQELAPYYEQYF
TRBV7-3	few	TRBD1	TRBJ1-5	TGTGCCAGCAGCTTATTACGGGACAGGACGCAGCCCCAGCATTTT	CASSLLRDRTQPQHF
TRBV28	.	.	TRBJ1-5	TGTGCCAGCAGTTTAGCCGACAGCAATCAGCCCCAGCATTTT	CASSLADSNQPQHF
TRBV14	once	TRBD2	TRBJ2-3	TGTGCCAGCAGCCAAGATTATACTAGCGGGGACAGCACAGATACGCAGTATTTT	CASSQDYTSGDSTDTQYF
TRBV5-1	.	.	TRBJ1-1	TGCGCCAGCAGCCCGGCAGGCGGAGTTATGAACACTGAAGCTTTCTTT	CASSPAGGVMNTEAFF
TRBV5-4	.	.	TRBJ2-1	TGTGCCAGCAGCTTGACCGGGAGAGTCGATGAGCAGTTCTTC	CASSLTGRVDEQFF
TRBV11-2	.	TRBD2	TRBJ2-1	TGTGCCAGCAGGGCCATCCGGACTAGCGCTAGTGAGCAGTTCTTC	CASRAIRTSASEQFF
TRBV7-3	few	.	TRBJ1-6	TGTGCCAGCCGACAGAGCTCCTATAATTCACCCCTCCACTTT	CASRQSSYNSPLHF
TRBV3-1/TRBV3-2	.	.	TRBJ2-1	TGTGCCAGCAGCCAAGGCAACCCCTCGTGGTCGGTTGGGAGCTCCTACAATGAGCAGTTCTTC	CASSQGNPSWSVGSSYNEQFF
TRBV10-3	.	.	TRBJ2-1	TGTGCCATCGGGCAGGGGGGGGACAATGAGCAGTTCTTC	CAIGQGGDNEQFF
TRBV7-9	.	.	TRBJ2-5	TGTGCCAGCAGCGCCTGGCGACTAGTACAAGAGACCCAGTACTTC	CASSAWRLVQETQYF
TRBV6-5	.	.	TRBJ1-1	TGTGCCAGCAGCACTTCTTACATGAACACTGAAGCTTTCTTT	CASSTSYMNTEAFF
TRBV7-8	once	.	TRBJ1-1	TGTGCCAGCAGCCGACGAGAATCAGCAGTGAACACTGAAGCTTTCTTT	CASSRRESAVNTEAFF
TRBV5-1	.	TRBD1	TRBJ2-5	TGCGCCAGCAGCCACGATGGGACAGGGAGCGGGGAGACCCAGTACTTC	CASSHDGTGSGETQYF
TRBV5-1	.	.	TRBJ2-2	TGCGCCAGCAGAGACCAGGGAAGCTCCGGGGAGCTGTTTTTT	CASRDQGSSGELFF
TRBV19	.	TRBD1	TRBJ2-5	TGTGCCAGTAGTAGGGACAGGGGACAGCGGGTCCAAGAGACCCAGTACTTC	CASSRDRGQRVQETQYF
TRBV5-1	few	TRBD1	TRBJ1-1	TGCGCCAGCCGAAAAGGGGGCGGCACTGAAGCTTTCTTT	CASRKGGGTEAFF
TRBV7-3	.	.	TRBJ2-1	TGTGCCAGCAGCTTAAACGATCCAGGCGATGAGCAGTTCTTC	CASSLNDPGDEQFF
TRBV11-2	.	.	TRBJ1-1	TGTGCCAGCAGCTCTCTGTTGGGGACTGAAGCTTTCTTT	CASSSLLGTEAFF
TRBV30	.	.	TRBJ2-7	TGTGCCTGGAGTGATCAGGGAACGGAGTACTTC	CAWSDQGTEYF
TRBV30	.	.	TRBJ1-1	TGTGCCTGGAGTCCTCCTCGACAGCTGAACACTGAAGCTTTCTTT	CAWSPPRQLNTEAFF
TRBV6-5	.	TRBD2	TRBJ2-1	TGTGCCAGCAGGGCGGGACTAGCGGGGATCAATGAGCAGTTCTTC	CASRAGLAGINEQFF
TRBV4-1	.	TRBD1	TRBJ1-6	TGCGCCAGCAGCTATCAAAGGGGGACAGGGACGGTCTCACCCCTCCACTTT	CASSYQRGTGTVSPLHF
TRBV28	once	TRBD1	TRBJ1-4	TGTGCCAGCAGGGGAAGGGACAGCCAAGTGGAAAAACTGTTTTTT	CASRGRDSQVEKLFF
TRBV19	few	TRBD2	TRBJ2-7	TGTGCCAGTATGGCTAGCGGTAGTTGGGAGCAGTACTTC	CASMASGSWEQYF
TRBV14	.	.	TRBJ2-1	TGTGCCAGCAGCGGAGGTCTTTACAATGAGCAGTTCTTC	CASSGGLYNEQFF
TRBV7-2	.	.	TRBJ1-5	TGTGCCAGCAGCTACTACTTGCTTCAGCCCCAGCATTTT	CASSYYLLQPQHF
TRBV10-2	.	.	TRBJ2-1	TGCGCCAGCAGCCCGGTAGATGAGCAGTTCTTC	CASSPVDEQFF
TRBV29-1	few	.	TRBJ1-1	TGCAGCGTTGCTCTCGGAATGAACACTGAAGCTTTCTTT	CSVALGMNTEAFF
TRBV3-1/TRBV3-2	once	TRBD2	TRBJ2-1	TGTGCCAGCAGCCAAGATATGAGGCTAGCGGGAGTAGGTTACAATGAGCAGTTCTTC	CASSQDMRLAGVGYNEQFF
TRBV27	once	.	TRBJ2-7	TGTGCCAGCGCCCAGACGGCAGGGAGTTGGGGCGAGCAGTACTTC	CASAQTAGSWGEQYF
TRBV3-1/TRBV3-2	.	.	TRBJ2-1	TGTGCCAGCAGCCCCCGGAAGCGGAATTACAATGAGCAGTTCTTC	CASSPRKRNYNEQFF
TRBV7-2	.	.	TRBJ1-2	TGTGCCAGCAGCTTCCTGAACTATGGCTACACCTTC	CASSFLNYGYTF
TRBV28	.	TRBD1	TRBJ1-6	TGTGCCAGCAGTGAACAGGGGGCCTATAATTCACCCCTCCACTTT	CASSEQGAYNSPLHF
TRBV4-3	few	TRBD2	TRBJ2-7	TGCGCCAGCAGCCCCGGGACTAGCGGCGAGCAGTACTTC	CASSPGTSGEQYF
TRBV5-4	.	.	TRBJ2-1	TGTGCCAGCCAACCGACAGGGAGGAATGAGCAGTTCTTC	CASQPTGRNEQFF